The T cell receptor (beta chain) under discussion was sequenced for a study of Graves' ophthalmopathy and Graves' hyperthyroidism. Moderate-to-severe activity, CAS ≥3, NOSPECS ≥4 and a duration under 3 months were seen in donors with ophthalmopathy. Patients were left out if they had other autoimmune diseases, uncontrolled infections, pregnancy or lactation. PBMCs had their origin in fresh peripheral blood (over 8.5 ml). J was trimmed by 5 bases and V by 5 bases; bases with no gene match: 2. Germline CDR1 is SGHRS and CDR2 is YFSETQ. The CDR3 sequence is 14 residues long. General study points: The blood repertoire also included most expanded thyroid clonotypes above 0.001 frequency.

This clonotype was seen at least ten times. Its matching antigen is unknown. Scientists amplified the TCR beta CDR3 regions from RNA transcripts. HTBI primers were used in a first-round RT-PCR, which preceded a second-round multiplex PCR. TCRdb processed the multiplex PCR reads anew with MiXCR; each CDR3 protein has one entry. The table records about 58,000 distinct CDR3 sequences, approximately 52% of them present only once. V usage is TRBV5-1 and J usage is TRBJ2-2, with 11 bases that match TRBD2. This sequence originates from an adult woman with Graves' ophthalmopathy. Sequencing input: peripheral blood. CDR3 in amino acids: CASRRLAGTGELFF. DNA for the CDR3: TGCGCCAGCAGGAGACTAGCGGGGACCGGGGAGCTGTTTTTT.